This TCR beta chain was recovered during a study of control samples from healthy donors and cancer patients. This clone was seen a few times. Germline CDR1 and CDR2: LNHDA and SQIVND (reference sequence). The CDR3 contains 14 residues. Trimming left V 0 bases short and J 2 bases short, with 8 bases between. TCRdb keeps only in-frame clones here, not all; method: immunoSEQ multiplex PCR. The sample gives roughly 24,000 clones, approximately 83% of which show up once; under 30% is in the top ten. The TCR originated in a man in his 60s with head and neck cancer. Source material: PBMCs. The chain has TRBV19 and TRBJ2-7; D gene unclear. The CDR3: CASSIEGQAYEQYF. The CDR3 DNA follows: TGTGCCAGTAGTATAGAAGGGCAGGCCTACGAGCAGTACTTC.